This entry lists 27 T cell receptor beta chains sequenced from one sample in a study of cytomegalovirus exposure and HLA in healthy donors. PCR primers comprised 60 Vbeta and 13 Jbeta primers. Repertoires were generated with immunoSEQ multiplex PCR, while TCRdb's copy carries only in-frame clones and drops some. The profile shows 75,000 to 100,000 clones, approximately 80% of them singletons. What was sequenced was PBMCs. These receptors originate from a man aged 35 to 55 in good health and CMV-seronegative.

V gene TRBV18 combines with J gene TRBJ2-5, with 8 bases aligning to TRBD2. Germline assignment: CDR1 KGHSH and CDR2 LQKENI. CDR3 length: 15 residues. Unmatched junction bases numbered 4, after V lost 2 bases and J lost 2 bases. The CDR3 is CASSPITSGQETQYF. CDR3 in DNA: TGTGCCAGCTCACCAATAACTAGCGGACAAGAGACCCAGTACTTC.

CDR3 protein: CASSLGQENTGELFF. Here the CDR3 DNA reads TGTGCCAGCAGCTTAGGACAGGAGAACACCGGGGAGCTGTTTTTT. The V gene is TRBV7-9, the J gene TRBJ2-2, with D perhaps matching TRBD1 (6 bases). The V and J ends lost 1 base and 1 base respectively, with 7 bases between them. CDR3 length equals 15 residues. Germline CDR1 is SEHNR and CDR2 is FQNEAQ (reference sequence).

This clone was observed a single time. This chain connects TRBV5-4 to TRBJ1-2; D call uncertain. This CDR3 is built from 14 residues. V gave up 0 bases and J gave up 1 base, with 7 bases separating them. CDR1 and CDR2 (germline): SGHNT, YYREEE (reference sequence). CDR3 in amino acids: CASSLERDNYGYTF. Here the CDR3 DNA reads TGTGCCAGCAGCTTGGAACGGGATAACTATGGCTACACCTTC. Filled out from reference TRBV5-4 and TRBJ1-2, the complete variable domain reads ETGVTQSPTHLIKTRGQQVTLRCSSQSGHNTVSWYQQALGQGPQFIFQYYREEENGRGNFPPRFSGLQFPNYSSELNVNALELDDSALYLCASSLERDNYGYTFGSGTRLTVV.

V gene TRBV9 combines with J gene TRBJ1-1; 7 nucleotides line up with TRBD1. J gave up 6 bases and V 4 bases, and 9 bases lay outside the gene matches. Germline-derived CDR1 and CDR2 are SGDLS and YYNGEE. This CDR3 comprises 14 residues. CDR3 in DNA: TGTGCCAGCAGCCCCCGGGACAGTCGCCCTGAAGCTTTCTTT. Amino acid sequence: CASSPRDSRPEAFF.

This clone came up once. The genes are TRBV6-5 and TRBJ1-5; a possible D gene is TRBD1 (6 bases). Germline V gene data show CDR1 as MNHEY and CDR2 as SVGAGI. The CDR3 loop spans 14 amino acids. Trimming removed 6 bases from V and 5 bases from J, with 14 bases in between. Here the CDR3 reads CASSADRADQPQHF. Written as DNA, the CDR3 is TGTGCCAGCAGCGCGGACAGAGCGGATCAGCCCCAGCATTTT.

This clone was counted a few times. The genes are TRBV27 and TRBJ2-3; 10 bases are shared with TRBD1. Germline V lookup: CDR1 MNHEY, CDR2 SMNVEV (reference sequence). The CDR3 length is 14 residues. Unmatched junction bases numbered 2, after V lost 5 bases and J lost 3 bases. CDR3 protein: CASSTGQGTDTQYF. The CDR3 region has the DNA TGTGCCAGCAGTACGGGACAGGGGACAGATACGCAGTATTTT.

The rearrangement links TRBV6-1 to TRBJ2-3, with TRBD2 matching 7 bases. The CDR3 spans 15 residues. CDR1 and CDR2 (germline): MNHNS, SASEGT. Losses at the gene ends were 6 bases for V and 6 bases for J; bases not matched to a gene: 12. In DNA form, the CDR3 reads TGTGCCAGCAGCCCTTTGGCTAGCGGTGGCGATACGCAGTATTTT. Translated, it gives CASSPLASGGDTQYF.

The J gene is TRBJ2-7, the V gene TRBV19; 10 bases align to TRBD2. There are 14 residues in the CDR3. Germline V CDR1 and CDR2: LNHDA, SQIVND (reference sequence). V shed 6 bases, J shed 3 bases, and the junction held 5 bases outside the gene matches. The CDR3, as DNA: TGTGCCAGTAGCAGCGGGAGGGATAACTACGAGCAGTACTTC. It codes for CASSSGRDNYEQYF.

J is TRBJ2-7 and V is TRBV18, with 10 bases that match TRBD1. V shed 4 bases and J 5 bases; nucleotides not matched to a gene: 8. Germline V gene sequence: CDR1 KGHSH, CDR2 LQKENI. This CDR3 spans 15 amino acids. CDR3 loop: CASSRTGTGDDEQYF. DNA for the CDR3: TGTGCCAGCTCACGCACCGGGACAGGGGACGACGAGCAGTACTTC.

With respect to this clone: Other nucleotide sequences in the sample specify the same CDR3. This chain links TRBV6-1 with TRBJ2-7; D possibly corresponds to TRBD1 (6 bases). CDR1 MNHNS and CDR2 SASEGT come from the germline V gene. CDR3 length: 12 residues. The V gene lost 8 bases and the J gene lost 6 bases, with 14 bases spanning the gap. Here the CDR3 reads CASATGNLEQYF. CDR3 DNA: TGTGCCAGCGCCACAGGGAACCTCGAGCAGTACTTC.

The chain carries TRBV6-5 and TRBJ1-2, with 11 bases identical to TRBD1. V shed 5 bases, J shed 1 base, and the junction held 3 bases outside the gene matches. Per germline, CDR1 MNHEY and CDR2 SVGAGI. The CDR3 is made up of 15 amino acids. CDR3 protein: CASSPGTGGNYGYTF. For the CDR3, the DNA is TGTGCCAGCAGTCCCGGGACAGGGGGTAACTATGGCTACACCTTC.

The genes are TRBV28 and TRBJ2-5; possible D gene TRBD2, 5 bases. From germline, CDR1 is MDHEN and CDR2 SYDVKM. This CDR3 comprises 14 residues. Trimming shortened V by 3 bases and J by 5 bases, and 13 bases separated the two germline ends. The CDR3 region has the DNA TGTGCCAGCAGTTTTGGGAGCCCCAGGGAGACCCAGTACTTC. Translating gives CASSFGSPRETQYF.

This chain connects TRBV6-1 to TRBJ1-5, with TRBD1 matching over 8 bases. V gave up 2 bases and J gave up 4 bases; unmatched junction bases: 4. The CDR3 consists of 15 residues. From germline, CDR1 is MNHNS and CDR2 SASEGT. Here the CDR3 reads CASSENRGGNQPQHF. CDR3 in DNA: TGTGCCAGCAGTGAAAACAGGGGGGGTAATCAGCCCCAGCATTTT.

This chain connects TRBV6-5 to TRBJ2-1, with D perhaps matching TRBD2 (5 bases). V was trimmed by 10 bases and J by 9 bases, leaving 16 bases between them. The CDR3 consists of 12 residues. CDR1 is MNHEY and CDR2 is SVGAGI in the germline V gene. The CDR3 here is CATRLLGGEQFF. The DNA for the CDR3 is TGTGCCACCCGACTTCTAGGAGGTGAGCAGTTCTTC.

V gene TRBV18 combines with J gene TRBJ1-6; D is uncertain. Germline V CDR1 and CDR2: KGHSH, LQKENI. Between the trimmed V and J ends, which lost 3 bases and 0 bases, there was a span of 9 bases. CDR3 length: 16 residues. The CDR3 nucleotides are TGTGCCAGCTCACCCTCGAGAAGCTCCTATAATTCACCCCTCCACTTT. Translated: CASSPSRSSYNSPLHF.

The rearrangement uses TRBV2 and TRBJ2-2; 8 positions match TRBD2. The CDR3 has 14 amino acids. With 2 bases clipped from V and 5 bases from J, the junction kept 1 base outside the gene matches. Germline CDR1 and CDR2: SNHLY and FYNNEI. This chain's CDR3 is CASSEIAGTGELFF. The CDR3 DNA is TGTGCCAGCAGTGAAATAGCGGGAACCGGGGAGCTGTTTTTT.

This sequence joins TRBV11-1 and TRBJ2-1; 10 bases align to TRBD2. Trimming took 5 bases from V and 0 from J; bases not matched to a gene: 13. The CDR3 totals 19 residues. Germline assignment: CDR1 SGHAT and CDR2 FQDESV (reference sequence). The DNA for the CDR3 is TGTGCCAGCAGCCCTTCCGGGACTAGCGCCGTGAGCTCCTACAATGAGCAGTTCTTC. It is translated as CASSPSGTSAVSSYNEQFF.

The table lists this clone with a count of one. The genes are TRBV5-4 and TRBJ2-2, with TRBD2 identical over 12 bases. J was trimmed by 0 bases and V by 6 bases; bases with no gene match: 3. Germline V gene lookup returns CDR1 SGHNT and CDR2 YYREEE (reference sequence). The CDR3 sequence is 16 residues long. The CDR3 DNA sequence: TGTGCCAGCACTAGCGGGGGGGCCCCGAACACCGGGGAGCTGTTTTTT. Protein sequence: CASTSGGAPNTGELFF.

The chain is built from TRBV18 and TRBJ1-5; possibly TRBD1 for D (5 bases). Germline V gene lookup returns CDR1 KGHSH and CDR2 LQKENI. Trimming shortened V by 4 bases and J by 3 bases, and 13 bases separated the two germline ends. This CDR3 contains 15 residues. The CDR3 DNA reads as TGTGCCAGCTCACACTCCGGACACACCAATCAGCCCCAGCATTTT. This gives the protein CASSHSGHTNQPQHF. Full variable domain (remainder filled in from reference TRBV18 and TRBJ1-5): NAGVMQNPRHLVRRRGQEARLRCSPMKGHSHVYWYRQLPEEGLKFMVYLQKENIIDESGMPKERFSAEFPKEGPSILRIQQVVRGDSAAYFCASSHSGHTNQPQHFGDGTRLSIL.

Concerning this clone: One junction end does not reproduce the germline sequence, and a read error may be involved. This sample includes further DNA sequences coding for the same CDR3. The chain has TRBV2 and TRBJ1-5; 9 nucleotides match TRBD1. Germline CDR1 and CDR2: SNHLY and FYNNEI. The CDR3 sequence is 15 residues long. The CDR3 nucleotides read TGCGCCAGCAGTAGACCGGGACAGGGACGTCAGCCCCAGCATTTT. This sequence encodes CASSRPGQGRQPQHF.

This clone was picked up one time. This chain connects TRBV5-1 to TRBJ1-4; possibly TRBD1 for D (6 bases). Germline-derived CDR1 and CDR2 are SGHRS and YFSETQ. The V end lost 2 bases, the J end lost 4 bases, and 12 bases lay between the germline ends. The CDR3 spans 15 residues. In DNA, the CDR3 is TGCGCCAGCAGCTTAATGGGACAAAGTAATGAAAAACTGTTTTTT. Translating it yields CASSLMGQSNEKLFF.

Here the CDR3 DNA reads TGTGCCACCAGCAGAGATCAATCAAGCGGGGGCAATGAGCAGTTCTTC. Residues: CATSRDQSSGGNEQFF. This chain connects TRBV15 to TRBJ2-1; TRBD2 matches at 8 bases. The CDR3 has 16 amino acids. The V gene end was trimmed by 0 bases and the J gene end by 6 bases; junction bases not matched to a gene: 7. Germline CDR1 reads LNHNV; CDR2 reads YYDKDF (reference sequence).

The genes are TRBV30 and TRBJ2-1; TRBD2 is a possible D gene (6 bases). The CDR3 is 12 amino acids. The V gene lost 5 bases and the J gene lost 10 bases, with 15 bases spanning the gap. Germline V lookup: CDR1 GTSNPN, CDR2 SVGIG (reference sequence). The CDR3 nucleotides read TGTGCCTGGGGGCTAGGGAGCGGGGAGCAGTTCTTC. This translates into CAWGLGSGEQFF.

The V and J genes are TRBV19 and TRBJ2-5, with 11 bases fitting TRBD1. CDR1 is LNHDA and CDR2 is SQIVND in the germline V gene (reference sequence). The CDR3 is made up of 16 amino acids. The ends lost 4 bases at V and 4 bases at J; junction bases unmatched: 8. As DNA, the CDR3 is TGTGCCAGTAGTACGACCGGGACAGGGGGAGGAGAGACCCAGTACTTC. This encodes CASSTTGTGGGETQYF.

The chain couples TRBV11-2 to TRBJ2-5, with a weak D call TRBD2 (6 bases). The germline gives CDR1 SGHAT, CDR2 FQNNGV. The CDR3 consists of 14 residues. Deletions cut 5 bases from V and 4 bases from J, with 14 bases between. In DNA form, the CDR3 reads TGTGCCAGCAGCATACTTGGGGGGACAGAGACCCAGTACTTC. Its translation: CASSILGGTETQYF.

This clone was observed a handful of times. The rearrangement joins TRBV7-8 to TRBJ1-1, with unresolved D. Trimming stripped 7 bases from V and 7 bases from J, with 22 bases between. Per germline, CDR1 SGHVS and CDR2 FQNEAQ. This CDR3 has 15 residues. CDR3 nucleotide sequence: TGTGCCAGCACCCCGCTGGGAGACACACACGGTGAAGCTTTCTTT. Protein: CASTPLGDTHGEAFF.

The chain recombines TRBV2 with TRBJ1-4, with D possibly TRBD1 on 5 matching bases. The germline V and J ends were trimmed by 7 bases and 3 bases, with 12 bases remaining between them. The germline V gene has CDR1 SNHLY and CDR2 FYNNEI. CDR3 size: 14 residues. CDR3 amino acids: CASISGRSNEKLFF. Written as DNA, the CDR3 is TGTGCCAGCATTTCAGGGCGGTCTAATGAAAAACTGTTTTTT.